These 31 T cell receptor beta chains share one sample of origin, sequenced in a study of CD8+ T cells in alopecia areata. The authors extracted RNA and reverse transcribed it into cDNA as the sequencing template. The protocol was immunoSEQ multiplex PCR, while the TCRdb copy is restricted to in-frame clones and leaves out a portion. Here the sample spans under 150,000 clones, 53% being singletons. Treatment denoted: oral pan-JAK inhibitor, 5-10 mg twice daily. Material: CD4+ T cells sorted from blood, obtained at week 4, from a patient treated with tofacitinib. All receptors come from a human donor with alopecia areata.

J is TRBJ2-2 and V is TRBV29-1; TRBD1 might be the D (5 bases). The V end lost 3 bases, the J end lost 3 bases, and 5 bases lay between the germline ends. The CDR3 runs to 12 residues. Germline V gene sequence: CDR1 SQVTM, CDR2 ANQGSEA. Written as DNA, the CDR3 is TGCAGCGTTGAGACAGACACCGGGGAGCTGTTTTTT. It encodes CSVETDTGELFF.

In regard to this clone: The same CDR3 also results from other DNA sequences found in this sample. The chain combines TRBV2 with TRBJ2-3; D is ambiguous. The CDR3 runs 14 residues. With 2 bases removed from V and 2 bases from J, the gap between germline ends came to 8 bases. CDR1 and CDR2 from the germline V gene are SNHLY and FYNNEI. The CDR3 coding sequence is TGTGCCAGCAGTGAACTGGGCCTCACAGATACGCAGTATTTT. Its protein product is CASSELGLTDTQYF.

The gene calls are TRBV5-6 and TRBJ1-1, with D perhaps TRBD1 (5 bases). The V gene's germline CDR1 is SGHDT and CDR2 YYEEEE. The CDR3 consists of 14 residues. Trimming pared 4 bases from V and 8 bases from J, leaving 18 bases between. The CDR3 DNA reads TGTGCCAGCAGCGTGGGACTGGAGGTTGGGGAAGCTTTCTTT. Its translation is CASSVGLEVGEAFF.

This sequence joins TRBV10-3 and TRBJ2-4; TRBD2 is a possible D gene (6 bases). Germline assignment: CDR1 ENHRY and CDR2 SYGVKD. The CDR3 totals 15 residues. Between the trimmed V and J ends, which lost 2 bases and 2 bases, there was a span of 10 bases. In nucleotides, the CDR3 is TGTGCCATCAGTGAGGGAGGGTTGACCAAAAACATTCAGTACTTC. Protein sequence: CAISEGGLTKNIQYF.

This sequence joins TRBV19 and TRBJ1-2; tentatively, D is TRBD1 (6 bases). The CDR3 is 13 residues long. CDR1 LNHDA and CDR2 SQIVND come from the germline V gene (reference sequence). Trimming removed 5 bases at V and 7 bases at J, with 14 bases between. The CDR3 DNA follows: TGTGCCAGTAGTGGGGACACCTCGTTTGGCTACACCTTC. Translation: CASSGDTSFGYTF. Full variable domain (missing parts from reference TRBV19 and TRBJ1-2): DGGITQSPKYLFRKEGQNVTLSCEQNLNHDAMYWYRQDPGQGLRLIYYSQIVNDFQKGDIAEGYSVSREKKESFPLTVTSAQKNPTAFYLCASSGDTSFGYTFGSGTRLTVV.

This rearrangement joins TRBV5-1 to TRBJ2-3; 9 bases are a match to TRBD2. Germline V CDR1 and CDR2: SGHRS, YFSETQ. The CDR3 is made up of 16 amino acids. J gave up 0 bases and V 5 bases, and 7 bases lay outside the gene matches. CDR3 in DNA: TGCGCCAGCAGGGAAGCGGGAGGCCCTAGCACAGATACGCAGTATTTT. Protein product: CASREAGGPSTDTQYF.

The chain is built from TRBV9 and TRBJ1-1, with D unclear. V dropped 0 bases and J dropped 3 bases, with 15 bases sitting between them. CDR3 length equals 16 residues. CDR1 and CDR2 from the germline V gene are SGDLS and YYNGEE. The CDR3 DNA is TGTGCCAGCAGCGTAGGTGCGGCCGGGCAGGACACTGAAGCTTTCTTT. As protein: CASSVGAAGQDTEAFF.

The chain uses TRBV5-4 and TRBJ1-2; weak D call: TRBD1 (5 bases). In germline, CDR1 is SGHNT, CDR2 YYREEE (reference sequence). This CDR3 has 14 amino acids. Trimming stripped 5 bases from V and 7 bases from J, with 18 bases between. The CDR3 reads CASRRAEGRAGYTF. The CDR3 nucleotides read TGTGCCAGCAGACGTGCGGAGGGGCGGGCTGGCTACACCTTC.

The rearrangement uses TRBV30 and TRBJ1-5, with 8 bases that match TRBD1. The CDR3 is made up of 14 amino acids. Per the germline V gene, CDR1 is GTSNPN and CDR2 is SVGIG (reference sequence). The V and J ends lost 4 bases and 3 bases, in that order; junction bases with no gene match: 5. The CDR3: CAWTTGVLNQPQHF. The DNA for the CDR3 is TGTGCCTGGACGACAGGGGTTCTCAATCAGCCCCAGCATTTT. The full variable domain, in which reference TRBV30 and TRBJ1-5 provide the parts outside the CDR3, is SQTIHQWPATLVQPVGSPLSLECTVEGTSNPNLYWYRQAAGRGLQLLFYSVGIGQISSEVPQNLSASRPQDRQFILSSKKLLLSDSGFYLCAWTTGVLNQPQHFGDGTRLSIL.

The rearrangement uses TRBV30 and TRBJ2-1, with TRBD1 matching over 11 bases. Germline loops: CDR1 GTSNPN, CDR2 SVGIG (reference sequence). The CDR3 extends over 17 amino acids. V gave up 0 bases and J gave up 15 bases; unmatched junction bases: 19. This CDR3 reads CAWSVRRDRGIAGVGFF. The CDR3 DNA is TGTGCCTGGAGTGTTCGACGGGACAGGGGGATAGCGGGAGTGGGGTTCTTC.

This clone was detected only a few times. This chain joins TRBV6-1 and TRBJ2-3; tentative D call: TRBD2 (5 bases). The CDR3 totals 15 residues. The germline CDR1 and CDR2 sequences are MNHNS and SASEGT. V lost 8 bases and J lost 4, with 19 bases in between. CDR3 in amino acids: CASGTLARGADTQYF. CDR3 coding DNA: TGTGCCAGCGGCACCCTAGCTCGGGGAGCAGATACGCAGTATTTT.

Remarks on this clone: The sample has other DNA sequences that encode this CDR3 too. The gene calls are TRBV7-9 and TRBJ1-6; D gene uncertain. The CDR3 consists of 15 residues. The germline CDR1 and CDR2 sequences are SEHNR and FQNEAQ (reference sequence). Trimming removed 1 base at V and 0 bases at J, with 4 bases between. The CDR3 DNA follows: TGTGCCAGCAGCTTAGACAGCTCCTATAATTCACCCCTCCACTTT. It translates to CASSLDSSYNSPLHF.

Here the CDR3 reads CASTKQGAIADTQYF. The CDR3 DNA sequence: TGTGCCAGCACCAAACAGGGGGCCATAGCAGATACGCAGTATTTT. The rearrangement uses TRBV5-4 and TRBJ2-3, with TRBD1 matching over 9 bases. The CDR3 is 15 residues long. CDR1 is SGHNT and CDR2 is YYREEE in the germline V gene (reference sequence). V trimming: 6 bases; J trimming: 4 bases; junction bases outside the gene matches: 9.

The V gene is TRBV6-1, the J gene TRBJ2-7; the match to TRBD2 covers 7 bases. Germline trimming cut 4 bases from V and 3 bases from J; bases unmatched to any gene: 9. CDR1 MNHNS and CDR2 SASEGT come from the germline V gene. The CDR3 length is 15 residues. CDR3 amino acids: CASSAVSGGSYEQYF. Here the CDR3 DNA reads TGTGCCAGCAGTGCGGTCTCCGGGGGGAGCTACGAGCAGTACTTC.

The sample holds a few counts of this clone. The genes are TRBV7-9 and TRBJ2-7, with D unclear. The CDR3 length is 12 residues. The V and J ends lost 3 bases and 6 bases respectively, with 9 bases between them. In germline, CDR1 is SEHNR, CDR2 FQNEAQ (reference sequence). CDR3 DNA sequence: TGTGCCAGCAGCTTCGACGGACGCGAGCAGTACTTC. Translating gives CASSFDGREQYF.

The rearrangement uses TRBV7-9 and TRBJ2-3, with 10 bases identical to TRBD2. This CDR3 comprises 16 residues. The germline V gene has CDR1 SEHNR and CDR2 FQNEAQ (reference sequence). After removal of 5 bases from V and 3 bases from J, the junction contained 8 bases not matched to a gene. This chain's CDR3 is CASSPRLAGGTDTQYF. In nucleotides, the CDR3 is TGTGCCAGCAGCCCCCGACTAGCGGGTGGAACAGATACGCAGTATTTT.

The sample holds a few counts of this clone. CDR3 sequence: CASSPPTGRRPGNTIYF. The CDR3 DNA reads TGTGCCAGCAGCCCGCCGACAGGACGGCGGCCCGGAAACACCATATATTTT. The chain has TRBV7-8 and TRBJ1-3; D may be TRBD1 (6 bases). Trimming shortened V by 5 bases and J by 4 bases, and 21 bases separated the two germline ends. CDR3 length: 17 amino acids. CDR1 and CDR2 (germline): SGHVS, FQNEAQ.

This clone was recorded many times. The rearrangement links TRBV29-1 to TRBJ2-7; possibly TRBD1 for D (8 bases). This CDR3 has 15 amino acids. Trimming stripped 3 bases from V and 3 bases from J, with 18 bases between. From germline, CDR1 is SQVTM and CDR2 ANQGSEA. CDR3 sequence (DNA): TGCAGCGTTGAGGACGACAGGGGAGGGTTCTACGAGCAGTACTTC. As protein: CSVEDDRGGFYEQYF.

This clone was detected a few times. The CDR3 protein is CAWRVNNYNEQFF. CDR3 DNA sequence: TGTGCCTGGAGGGTTAACAACTACAATGAGCAGTTCTTC. This chain joins TRBV30 and TRBJ2-1; D gene ambiguous. V was cut by 3 bases and J by 3 bases, with 9 bases left in between. The CDR3 has 13 amino acids. Germline CDR1 GTSNPN, CDR2 SVGIG (reference sequence).

The rearrangement uses TRBV7-3 and TRBJ2-1; D assignment may be TRBD1 or TRBD2 (6 bases each). V lost 5 bases and J lost 4, with 15 bases in between. CDR3 length: 15 residues. Germline lookup yields CDR1 SGHTA and CDR2 FQGTGA. CDR3 DNA sequence: TGTGCCAGCAGCCAGACAGGCGGGACTTACAATGAGCAGTTCTTC. Encoded protein: CASSQTGGTYNEQFF.

This clone was detected only a few times. CDR3 sequence reads: CAWTMKISANTEAFF. The DNA for the CDR3 is TGTGCCTGGACAATGAAAATCTCGGCGAACACTGAAGCTTTCTTT. The rearrangement links TRBV30 to TRBJ1-1; D uncertain. CDR3 length: 15 residues. V lost 4 bases and J lost 1, with 16 bases in between. Germline loops: CDR1 GTSNPN, CDR2 SVGIG (reference sequence).

This clone was observed a handful of times. V usage is TRBV10-3 and J usage is TRBJ1-5; tentatively, D is TRBD1 (5 bases). Trimming left V 2 bases short and J 0 bases short, with 5 bases between. The CDR3 runs 14 residues. Germline loops: CDR1 ENHRY, CDR2 SYGVKD. The chain's CDR3 is CAISEGASNQPQHF. The CDR3, as DNA: TGTGCCATCAGTGAGGGGGCTAGCAATCAGCCCCAGCATTTT.

The chain combines TRBV18 with TRBJ2-7, with 8 positions matching TRBD1. This CDR3 spans 16 amino acids. Germline V gene lookup returns CDR1 KGHSH and CDR2 LQKENI. Trimming at V came to 3 bases and at J to 6 bases, leaving 13 bases not matched to a gene. This CDR3 reads CASSPSPGGGMGEQYF. The DNA for the CDR3 is TGTGCCAGCTCACCGTCCCCAGGGGGCGGCATGGGCGAGCAGTACTTC.

This clone was picked up a small number of times. The rearrangement uses TRBV9 and TRBJ1-2; tentatively, D is TRBD1 (5 bases). Trimming cost V 5 bases and J 6 bases, with 14 bases left between them. The CDR3 runs 13 residues. CDR1 is SGDLS, CDR2 YYNGEE, per germline. The CDR3 loop is CASSALGTHGYTF. DNA of the CDR3: TGTGCCAGCAGTGCACTCGGGACCCATGGCTACACCTTC.

The chain employs TRBV7-2 and TRBJ1-6; D is unresolved. The CDR3 covers 17 residues. V lost 0 bases to trimming and J lost 0 bases, with 9 bases between them. The germline CDR1 and CDR2 sequences are SGHTA and FQGNSA. CDR3 amino acids: CASSLAAGSSYNSPLHF. CDR3 in DNA: TGTGCCAGCAGCTTAGCGGCGGGGAGCTCCTATAATTCACCCCTCCACTTT.

The rearrangement links TRBV29-1 to TRBJ2-3; D is uncertain. Germline-derived CDR1 and CDR2 are SQVTM and ANQGSEA. This CDR3 comprises 13 residues. The V and J ends lost 5 bases and 3 bases respectively, with 12 bases between them. The CDR3 coding sequence is TGCAGCGTTAGACCCGCCGGGACAGATACGCAGTATTTT. It codes for CSVRPAGTDTQYF.

In its sample, this clone was seen once. The gene calls are TRBV10-3 and TRBJ1-1; unclear D gene. V shed 8 bases and J shed 2 bases, with 12 bases lying between them. This CDR3 has 13 amino acids. The V gene's germline CDR1 is ENHRY and CDR2 SYGVKD. The CDR3 sequence: CAIESHPNTEAFF. The DNA for the CDR3 is TGTGCCATCGAGTCCCACCCAAACACTGAAGCTTTCTTT.

This chain connects TRBV7-6 to TRBJ1-1; no firm D call. The ends were cut back, 9 bases at V and 1 base at J, with 12 bases in the middle. The CDR3 loop spans 13 amino acids. Germline loops: CDR1 SGHVS, CDR2 FNYEAQ. The CDR3 is CASGRDANTEAFF. As DNA, the CDR3 is TGTGCCAGTGGCCGGGATGCGAACACTGAAGCTTTCTTT.

Concerning this clone: At one of its ends the junction is not consistent with the germline gene, which may arise from a read error. The chain recombines TRBV2 with TRBJ2-3; TRBD2 matches 12 bases. The CDR3 has 15 amino acids. Germline-derived CDR1 and CDR2 are SNHLY and FYNNEI. The CDR3: CASSLTSGSKDTQYF. DNA for the CDR3: TGTGCCAGCAGCCTGACTAGCGGGAGCAAAGATACGCAGTATTTT.

This sequence joins TRBV29-1 and TRBJ1-2, with D maybe TRBD1 (6 bases). V dropped 6 bases and J dropped 4 bases, with 9 bases sitting between them. Germline V CDR1 and CDR2: SQVTM, ANQGSEA. The CDR3 consists of 11 residues. CDR3 protein: CSVRGSYGYTF. The CDR3 DNA is TGCAGCGTCAGGGGTTCCTATGGCTACACCTTC.

This clone was seen a few times. This chain uses TRBV14 with TRBJ2-2; 7 nucleotides match TRBD2. V trimming: 0 bases; J trimming: 3 bases; junction bases outside the gene matches: 16. CDR3 length: 20 residues. The germline V gene has CDR1 SGHDN and CDR2 FVKESK. This CDR3 is CASSQDASMWREQDTGELFF. The CDR3 bases are TGTGCCAGCAGCCAAGATGCCTCGATGTGGCGGGAGCAGGACACCGGGGAGCTGTTTTTT.